The 8 T cell receptor beta chains in this list originate from one sample, sequenced in a study of cytomegalovirus exposure and HLA in healthy donors. The PCR made use of 60 Vbeta and 13 Jbeta primers. Some clones are missing from TCRdb's copy, which holds only in-frame ones; the method was immunoSEQ multiplex PCR. This table holds a few hundred thousand clones, 70% to 90% found once. Material for sequencing was PBMCs. The receptors stem from a woman aged 60-75 years in good health and CMV-seropositive.

The chain uses TRBV28 and TRBJ2-7, with a tentative D call TRBD1 (5 bases). The CDR3 is 14 amino acids. In germline, CDR1 is MDHEN, CDR2 SYDVKM. The V end was cut by 4 bases, the J end by 0 bases, with 10 bases between. The CDR3 coding sequence is TGTGCCAGCAGTTCGGCAGGACACTCCTACGAGCAGTACTTC. Translated, it gives CASSSAGHSYEQYF.

The chain is built from TRBV11-2 and TRBJ2-1; 9 bases align to TRBD2. Germline V gene data show CDR1 as SGHAT and CDR2 as FQNNGV. The CDR3 runs 15 residues. The V gene end was trimmed by 1 base and the J gene end by 10 bases; junction bases not matched to a gene: 8. The CDR3 coding sequence is TGTGCCAGCAGCTTAGTGGGTAGCGGGAGACGGGAGCAGTTCTTC. This gives the protein CASSLVGSGRREQFF.

This clone was recorded a few times. The chain joins TRBV2 to TRBJ1-5; D is perhaps TRBD1 (6 bases). The germline V and J ends were trimmed by 2 bases and 6 bases, with 11 bases remaining between them. Germline V lookup: CDR1 SNHLY, CDR2 FYNNEI. The CDR3 sequence is 14 residues long. CDR3 protein: CASSETGRGQPQHF. DNA for the CDR3: TGTGCCAGCAGTGAAACAGGGAGAGGTCAGCCCCAGCATTTT. Drawing the rest from reference TRBV2 and TRBJ1-5, the complete variable domain is EPEVTQTPSHQVTQMGQEVILRCVPISNHLYFYWYRQILGQKVEFLVSFYNNEISEKSEIFDDQFSVERPDGSNFTLKIRSTKLEDSAMYFCASSETGRGQPQHFGDGTRLSIL.

The rearrangement joins TRBV2 to TRBJ2-5; 8 nucleotides agree with TRBD2. The CDR3 totals 14 residues. V shed 6 bases and J 6 bases; nucleotides not matched to a gene: 9. The germline gives CDR1 SNHLY, CDR2 FYNNEI. The CDR3, as DNA: TGTGCCAGCAGGGGCGGGAGGACCGGGAAGACCCAGTACTTC. Protein product: CASRGGRTGKTQYF. Full variable domain (missing parts from reference TRBV2 and TRBJ2-5): EPEVTQTPSHQVTQMGQEVILRCVPISNHLYFYWYRQILGQKVEFLVSFYNNEISEKSEIFDDQFSVERPDGSNFTLKIRSTKLEDSAMYFCASRGGRTGKTQYFGPGTRLLVL.

The rearrangement links TRBV5-6 to TRBJ2-2; TRBD1 is a possible D gene (5 bases). This CDR3 is built from 15 residues. Germline values: CDR1 SGHDT, CDR2 YYEEEE. Deletions cut 0 bases from V and 5 bases from J, with 11 bases between. The DNA of the CDR3 is TGTGCCAGCAGCTTGGTAGGGGTTCAGACCGGGGAGCTGTTTTTT. Translation gives CASSLVGVQTGELFF.

The gene calls are TRBV6-6 and TRBJ1-5; D call uncertain. Looked up from germline, CDR1 is MNHNY and CDR2 is SVGAGI (reference sequence). The CDR3 runs 14 residues. V gave up 2 bases and J gave up 8 bases, with 13 bases separating them. CDR3 residues: CASSYRRSEEPQHF. The CDR3 DNA reads TGTGCCAGCAGTTACCGAAGGAGTGAGGAGCCCCAGCATTTT.

The chain links TRBV7-8 to TRBJ2-2; 7 bases are shared with TRBD2. This CDR3 is 15 amino acids long. Germline CDR1 SGHVS, CDR2 FQNEAQ. The V segment lost 2 bases and the J segment 7 bases; nucleotides outside the gene matches: 7. The CDR3 region is CASSLRAGDGGELFF. CDR3 DNA sequence: TGTGCCAGCAGCTTACGGGCGGGAGATGGCGGGGAGCTGTTTTTT. Together with reference TRBV7-8 and TRBJ2-2, the CDR3 gives the full variable domain: GAGVSQSPRYKVAKRGQDVALRCDPISGHVSLFWYQQALGQGPEFLTYFQNEAQLDKSGLPSDRFFAERPEGSVSTLKIQRTQQEDSAVYLCASSLRAGDGGELFFGEGSRLTVL.

The rearrangement uses TRBV18 and TRBJ1-1; TRBD1 might be the D (5 bases). This CDR3 region has 16 residues. Trimming left V 6 bases short and J 7 bases short, with 24 bases between. CDR1 is KGHSH and CDR2 is LQKENI in the germline V gene. In DNA form, the CDR3 reads TGTGCCAGCTCCCAAGAGGGGCGGCGGGGTAGCCTTGAAGCTTTCTTT. Protein product: CASSQEGRRGSLEAFF.